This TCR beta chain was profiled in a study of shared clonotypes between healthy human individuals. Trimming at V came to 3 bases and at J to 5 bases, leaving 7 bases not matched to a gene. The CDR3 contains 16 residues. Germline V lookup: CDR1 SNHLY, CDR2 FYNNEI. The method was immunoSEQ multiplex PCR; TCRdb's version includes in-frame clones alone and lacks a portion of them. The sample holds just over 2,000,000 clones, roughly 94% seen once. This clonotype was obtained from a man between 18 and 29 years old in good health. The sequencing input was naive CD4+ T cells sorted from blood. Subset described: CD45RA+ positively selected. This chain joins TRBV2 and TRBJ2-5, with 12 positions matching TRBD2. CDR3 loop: CASSEIASGRAETQYF. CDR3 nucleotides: TGTGCCAGCAGTGAGATCGCTAGCGGGAGGGCGGAGACCCAGTACTTC.